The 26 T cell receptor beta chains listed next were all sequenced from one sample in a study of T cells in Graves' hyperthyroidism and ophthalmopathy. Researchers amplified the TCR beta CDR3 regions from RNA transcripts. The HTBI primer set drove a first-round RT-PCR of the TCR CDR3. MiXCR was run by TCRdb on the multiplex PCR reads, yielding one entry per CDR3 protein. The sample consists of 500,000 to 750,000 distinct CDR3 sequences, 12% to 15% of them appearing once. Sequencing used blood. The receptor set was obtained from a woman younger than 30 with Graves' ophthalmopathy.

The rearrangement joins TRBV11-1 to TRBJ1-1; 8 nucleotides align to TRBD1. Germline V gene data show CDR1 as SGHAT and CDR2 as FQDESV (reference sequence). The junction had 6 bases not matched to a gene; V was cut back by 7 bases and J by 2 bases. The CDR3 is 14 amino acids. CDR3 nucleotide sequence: TGTGCCAGCACCTCAGGGGGCGTCAACACTGAAGCTTTCTTT. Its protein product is CASTSGGVNTEAFF.

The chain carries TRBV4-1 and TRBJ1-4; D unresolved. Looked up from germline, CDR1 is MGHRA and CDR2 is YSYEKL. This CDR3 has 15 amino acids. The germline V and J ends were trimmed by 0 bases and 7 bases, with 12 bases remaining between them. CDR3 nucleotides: TGCGCCAGCAGCCAAGAGAGGACCCTGGGTGAAAAACTGTTTTTT. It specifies CASSQERTLGEKLFF.

The CDR3 sequence: CAWRRTGTVGEKLFF. The CDR3 DNA is TGTGCCTGGAGACGCACCGGGACAGTTGGTGAAAAACTGTTTTTT. The gene calls are TRBV30 and TRBJ1-4; 7 positions agree with TRBD1. In germline, CDR1 is GTSNPN, CDR2 SVGIG (reference sequence). V shed 3 bases and J 7 bases; nucleotides not matched to a gene: 11. The CDR3 sequence is 15 residues long.

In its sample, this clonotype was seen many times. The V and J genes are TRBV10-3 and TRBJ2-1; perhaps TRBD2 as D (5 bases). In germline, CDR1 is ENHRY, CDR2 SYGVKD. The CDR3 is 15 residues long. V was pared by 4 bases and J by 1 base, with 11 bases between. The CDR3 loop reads CAISGSTGSYNEQFF. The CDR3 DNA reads TGTGCCATCAGTGGTTCGACGGGATCCTACAATGAGCAGTTCTTC.

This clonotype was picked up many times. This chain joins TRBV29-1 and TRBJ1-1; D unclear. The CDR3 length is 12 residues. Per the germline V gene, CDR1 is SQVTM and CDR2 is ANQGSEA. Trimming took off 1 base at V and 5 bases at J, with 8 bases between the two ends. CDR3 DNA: TGCAGCGTTGAAGGGCGACGAACTGAAGCTTTCTTT. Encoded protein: CSVEGRRTEAFF.

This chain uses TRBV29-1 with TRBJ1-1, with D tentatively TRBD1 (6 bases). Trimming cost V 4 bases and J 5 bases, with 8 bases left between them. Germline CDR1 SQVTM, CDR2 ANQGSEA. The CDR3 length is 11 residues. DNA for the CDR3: TGCAGCGTTGCGAGGGGGACTGAAGCTTTCTTT. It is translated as CSVARGTEAFF.

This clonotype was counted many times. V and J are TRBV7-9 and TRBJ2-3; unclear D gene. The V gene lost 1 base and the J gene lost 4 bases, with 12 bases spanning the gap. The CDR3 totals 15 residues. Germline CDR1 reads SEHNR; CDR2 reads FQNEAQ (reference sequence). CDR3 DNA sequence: TGTGCCAGCAGCTTAGTCTTGCGAGAGGCAGATACGCAGTATTTT. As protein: CASSLVLREADTQYF.

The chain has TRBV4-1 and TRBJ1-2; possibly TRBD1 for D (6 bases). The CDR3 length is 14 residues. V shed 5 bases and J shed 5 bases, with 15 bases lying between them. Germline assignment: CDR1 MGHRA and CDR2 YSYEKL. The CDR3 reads CASSSPGTRYGYTF. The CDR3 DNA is TGCGCCAGCAGCTCCCCCGGGACACGGTATGGCTACACCTTC.

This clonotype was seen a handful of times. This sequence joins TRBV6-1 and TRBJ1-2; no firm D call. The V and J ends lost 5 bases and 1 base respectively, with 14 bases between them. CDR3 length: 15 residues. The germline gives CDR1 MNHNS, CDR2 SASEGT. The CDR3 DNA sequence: TGTGCCAGCAGTCCCCGACTGAATTTTAACTATGGCTACACCTTC. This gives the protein CASSPRLNFNYGYTF.

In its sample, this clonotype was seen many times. Here the CDR3 DNA reads TGTGCCACCATCCGGACAGCGAACACTGAAGCTTTCTTT. Its protein is CATIRTANTEAFF. This chain joins TRBV18 and TRBJ1-1; weak D call: TRBD1 (6 bases). The CDR3 sequence is 13 residues long. V was shortened by 10 bases and J by 1 base, with 13 bases between the two germline ends. Germline V gene data show CDR1 as KGHSH and CDR2 as LQKENI.

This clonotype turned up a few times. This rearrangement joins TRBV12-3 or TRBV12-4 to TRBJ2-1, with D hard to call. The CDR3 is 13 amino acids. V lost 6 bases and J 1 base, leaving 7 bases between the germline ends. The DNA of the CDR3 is TGTGCCAGCAGCTTCAGGTCCTACAATGAGCAGTTCTTC. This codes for CASSFRSYNEQFF.

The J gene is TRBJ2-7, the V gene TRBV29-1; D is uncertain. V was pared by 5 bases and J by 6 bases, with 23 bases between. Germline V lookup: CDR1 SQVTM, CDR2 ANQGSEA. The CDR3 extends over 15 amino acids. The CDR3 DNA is TGCAGCGTTCAATTTGGGCAAGACCTACTACCCGAGCAGTACTTC. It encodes CSVQFGQDLLPEQYF.

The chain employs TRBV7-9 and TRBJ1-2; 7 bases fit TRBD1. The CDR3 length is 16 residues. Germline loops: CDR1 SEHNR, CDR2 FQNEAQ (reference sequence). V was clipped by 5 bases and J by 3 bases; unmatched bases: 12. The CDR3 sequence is CASSRLTTGADYGYTF. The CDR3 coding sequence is TGTGCCAGCAGCCGACTGACTACAGGGGCGGACTATGGCTACACCTTC.

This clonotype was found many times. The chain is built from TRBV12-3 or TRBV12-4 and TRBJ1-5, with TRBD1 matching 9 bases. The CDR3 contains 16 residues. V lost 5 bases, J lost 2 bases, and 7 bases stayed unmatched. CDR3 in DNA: TGTGCCAGCAGTCCGTTACGACAGGGGGGCAATCAGCCCCAGCATTTT. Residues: CASSPLRQGGNQPQHF.

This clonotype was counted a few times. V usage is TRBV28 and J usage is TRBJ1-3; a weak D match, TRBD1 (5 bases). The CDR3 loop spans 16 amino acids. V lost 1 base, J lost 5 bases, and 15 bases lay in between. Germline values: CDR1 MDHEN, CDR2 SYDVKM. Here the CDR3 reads CASSLLRGTRRNTIYF. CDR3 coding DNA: TGTGCCAGCAGTTTATTACGAGGGACCAGGAGAAACACCATATATTTT.

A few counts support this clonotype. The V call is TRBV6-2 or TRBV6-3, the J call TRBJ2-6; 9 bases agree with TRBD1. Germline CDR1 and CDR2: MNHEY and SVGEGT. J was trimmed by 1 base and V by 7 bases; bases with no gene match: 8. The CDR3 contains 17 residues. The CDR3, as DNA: TGTGCCAGCACTCCTGGGACAGGGAAGTCTGGGGCCAACGTCCTGACTTTC. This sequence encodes CASTPGTGKSGANVLTF.

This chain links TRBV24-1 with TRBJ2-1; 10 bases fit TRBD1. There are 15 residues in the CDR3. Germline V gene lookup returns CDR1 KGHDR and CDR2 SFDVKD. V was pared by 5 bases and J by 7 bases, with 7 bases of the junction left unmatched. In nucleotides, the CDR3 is TGTGCCACCAGTGGGTCGGGACAGGGGAATAATGAGCAGTTCTTC. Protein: CATSGSGQGNNEQFF.

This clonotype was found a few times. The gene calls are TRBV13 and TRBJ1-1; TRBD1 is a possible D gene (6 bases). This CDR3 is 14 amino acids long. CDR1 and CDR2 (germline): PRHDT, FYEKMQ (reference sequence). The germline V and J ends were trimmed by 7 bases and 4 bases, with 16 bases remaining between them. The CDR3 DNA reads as TGTGCCAGCACCCTCACAGGGATGGGCACTGAAGCTTTCTTT. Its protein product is CASTLTGMGTEAFF.

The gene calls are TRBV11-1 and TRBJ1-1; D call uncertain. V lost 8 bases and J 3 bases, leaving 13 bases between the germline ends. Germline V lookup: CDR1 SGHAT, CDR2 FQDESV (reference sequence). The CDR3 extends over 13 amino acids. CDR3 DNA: TGTGCCAGCGGCCGTCAAAGGGACACTGAAGCTTTCTTT. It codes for CASGRQRDTEAFF.

CDR3 sequence (DNA): TGCAGTGCTAGAGATCATCGGGCAGGGCCTTCGGAGACCCAGTACTTC. It yields the protein CSARDHRAGPSETQYF. The chain has TRBV20-1 and TRBJ2-5, with D perhaps matching TRBD1 (5 bases). V gave up 0 bases and J gave up 5 bases, with 19 bases separating them. Germline assignment: CDR1 DFQATT and CDR2 SNEGSKA (reference sequence). This CDR3 spans 16 amino acids.

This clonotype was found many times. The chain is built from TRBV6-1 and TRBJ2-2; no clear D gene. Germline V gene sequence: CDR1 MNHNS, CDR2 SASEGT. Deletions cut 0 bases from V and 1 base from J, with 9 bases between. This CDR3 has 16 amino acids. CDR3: CASSEAPPGNTGELFF. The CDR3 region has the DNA TGTGCCAGCAGTGAAGCGCCCCCAGGGAACACCGGGGAGCTGTTTTTT.

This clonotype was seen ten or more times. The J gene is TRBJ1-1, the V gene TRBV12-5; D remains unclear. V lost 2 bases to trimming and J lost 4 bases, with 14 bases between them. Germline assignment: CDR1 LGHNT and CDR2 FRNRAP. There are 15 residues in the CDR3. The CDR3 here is CASGLPRASGTEAFF. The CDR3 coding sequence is TGTGCTAGTGGTTTGCCCCGGGCCTCGGGCACTGAAGCTTTCTTT.

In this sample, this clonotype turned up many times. The CDR3 loop reads CASSPDRSTQPQHF. CDR3 DNA sequence: TGTGCCAGCAGTCCCGACAGGAGCACACAGCCCCAGCATTTT. The V and J genes are TRBV12-3 or TRBV12-4 and TRBJ1-5; D is possibly TRBD1 (6 bases). The CDR3 has 14 amino acids. The V end was cut by 5 bases, the J end by 7 bases, with 15 bases between.

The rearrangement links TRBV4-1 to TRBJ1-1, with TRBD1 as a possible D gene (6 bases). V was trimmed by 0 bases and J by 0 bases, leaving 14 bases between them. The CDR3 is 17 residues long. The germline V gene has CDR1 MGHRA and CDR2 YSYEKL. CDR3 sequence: CASSQEGASGVNTEAFF. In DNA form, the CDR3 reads TGCGCCAGCAGCCAAGAGGGGGCGAGTGGGGTGAACACTGAAGCTTTCTTT.

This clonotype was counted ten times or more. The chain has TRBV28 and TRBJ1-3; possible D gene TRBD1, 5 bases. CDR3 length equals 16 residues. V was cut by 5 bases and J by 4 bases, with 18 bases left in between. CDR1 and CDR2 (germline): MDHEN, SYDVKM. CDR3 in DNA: TGTGCCAGCAGTGCTGTTCGACAGAGAGTAGGAAACACCATATATTTT. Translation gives CASSAVRQRVGNTIYF.

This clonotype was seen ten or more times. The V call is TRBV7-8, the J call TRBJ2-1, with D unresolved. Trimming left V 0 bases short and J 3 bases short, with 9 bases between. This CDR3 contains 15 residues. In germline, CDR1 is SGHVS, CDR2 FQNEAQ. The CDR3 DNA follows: TGTGCCAGCAGCTTAGCAAATCCTGTCTACAATGAGCAGTTCTTC. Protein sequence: CASSLANPVYNEQFF.